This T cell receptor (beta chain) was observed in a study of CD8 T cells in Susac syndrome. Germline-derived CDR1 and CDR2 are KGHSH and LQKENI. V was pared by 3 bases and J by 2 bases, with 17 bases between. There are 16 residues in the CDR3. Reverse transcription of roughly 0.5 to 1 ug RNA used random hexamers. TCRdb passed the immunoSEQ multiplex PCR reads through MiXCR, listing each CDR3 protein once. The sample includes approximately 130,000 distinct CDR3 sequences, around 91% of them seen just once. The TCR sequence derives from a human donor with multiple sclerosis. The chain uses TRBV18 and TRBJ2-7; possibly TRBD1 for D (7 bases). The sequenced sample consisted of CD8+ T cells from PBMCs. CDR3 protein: CASSPAGQWLTYEQYF. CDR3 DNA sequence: TGTGCCAGCTCACCCGCGGGACAGTGGTTGACCTACGAGCAGTACTTC.